Here is one TCR beta chain with its context. What it recognizes is unknown. Indicated time point: after dendritic cell vaccination, including at tumor progression/relapse. This specimen belongs to a study of glioma-infiltrating T cells after dendritic cell vaccination. TCRdb's table, derived via immunoSEQ multiplex PCR, lists solely in-frame clones and lacks some. The repertoire holds about 24,000 clones, 85% to 90% seen once, with just under 3% in the top ten. Study conclusions and caveats: Patients with more pretreatment TILs had longer time to progression and survival.

This CDR3 comprises 15 residues. CDR1 is MNHEY, CDR2 SVGAGI, per germline. V was shortened by 0 bases and J by 4 bases, with 13 bases between the two germline ends. The receptor's source is a human donor with glioblastoma. Source: blood, taken after dendritic cell vaccination. The V and J genes are TRBV6-5 and TRBJ2-7; D may be TRBD2 (6 bases). The CDR3 sequence is CASSYSPGGLYEQYF. CDR3 DNA sequence: TGTGCCAGCAGTTACTCGCCCGGGGGTTTGTACGAGCAGTACTTC.